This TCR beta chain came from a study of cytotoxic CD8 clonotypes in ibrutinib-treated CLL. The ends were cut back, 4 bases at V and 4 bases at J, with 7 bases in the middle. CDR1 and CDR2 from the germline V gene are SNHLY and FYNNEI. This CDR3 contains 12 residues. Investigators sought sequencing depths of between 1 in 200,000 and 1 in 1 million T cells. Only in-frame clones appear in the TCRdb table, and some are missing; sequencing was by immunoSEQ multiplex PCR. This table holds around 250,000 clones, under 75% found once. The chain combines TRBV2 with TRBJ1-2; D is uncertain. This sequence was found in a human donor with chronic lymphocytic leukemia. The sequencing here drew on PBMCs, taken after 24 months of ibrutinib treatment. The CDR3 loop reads CASSVGGYGYTF. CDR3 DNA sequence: TGTGCCAGCAGTGTAGGCGGCTATGGCTACACCTTC.